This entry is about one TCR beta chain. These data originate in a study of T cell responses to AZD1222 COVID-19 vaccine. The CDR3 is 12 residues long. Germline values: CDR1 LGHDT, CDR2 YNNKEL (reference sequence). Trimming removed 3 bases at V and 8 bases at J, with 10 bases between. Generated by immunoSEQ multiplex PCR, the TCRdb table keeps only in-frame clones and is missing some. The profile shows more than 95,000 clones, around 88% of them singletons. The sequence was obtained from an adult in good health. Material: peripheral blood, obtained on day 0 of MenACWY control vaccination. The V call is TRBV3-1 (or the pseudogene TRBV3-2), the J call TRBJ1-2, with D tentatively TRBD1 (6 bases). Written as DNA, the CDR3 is TGTGCCAGCAGCCAGGGGGCTGTGGGCTACACCTTC. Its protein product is CASSQGAVGYTF.